The clone carrying this T cell receptor beta chain was seen a handful of times. What it binds is not known. CDR3 size: 14 residues. The V gene lost 1 base and the J gene lost 13 bases, with 14 bases spanning the gap. Germline V gives CDR1 SGHVS, CDR2 FQNEAQ. This specimen belongs to a study of CD8 T cells in ankylosing spondylitis. Findings and limits, study-wide: Blood from ankylosing spondylitis patients appeared to carry a characteristic roughly eight-variant TCR beta motif. Reactive arthritis synovial fluid and blood were previously reported to contain some motif variants. The clones that were linked to disease were reported to be significantly enriched in matched synovial fluid samples from ankylosing spondylitis patients.

Preparation of TCR beta libraries was done by quantitative 5'-RACE with molecular barcodes. TCRdb re-derived calls from the 5' RACE reads in MiXCR, one entry per CDR3 protein. In the table there are under 250,000 distinct CDR3 sequences, under 30% of which are singletons. The sequenced sample was blood, either unsorted or a sorted T cell fraction (not recorded which). V gene TRBV7-8 combines with J gene TRBJ1-6; D unresolved. This receptor was obtained from a male donor with ankylosing spondylitis or in good health (not recorded which). The CDR3 region has the DNA TGTGCCAGCAGCTTAGATGGACGCGCCAACCCCCTCCACTTT. This translates into CASSLDGRANPLHF. The full variable domain, rest sourced from reference TRBV7-8 and TRBJ1-6, is GAGVSQSPRYKVAKRGQDVALRCDPISGHVSLFWYQQALGQGPEFLTYFQNEAQLDKSGLPSDRFFAERPEGSVSTLKIQRTQQEDSAVYLCASSLDGRANPLHFGNGTRLTVT.